The 3 T cell receptor beta chains listed next were all sequenced from one sample in a study of T cell responses to AZD1222 COVID-19 vaccine. TCRdb keeps only in-frame clones here, not all; method: immunoSEQ multiplex PCR. Of 95,000 to 110,000 clones detected, around nine tenths appear once; the ten largest clones hold over 3%. The sequenced sample was peripheral blood, obtained 28 days after the second dose of the MenACWY control vaccine. The receptor source for this set is an adult who received the MenACWY meningococcal vaccine as a control.

J is TRBJ1-2 and V is TRBV28, with D tentatively TRBD1 (5 bases). V lost 5 bases and J 2 bases, leaving 9 bases between the germline ends. CDR1 and CDR2 (germline): MDHEN, SYDVKM. This CDR3 spans 13 amino acids. CDR3 region: CASSLAGNYGYTF. CDR3 DNA sequence: TGTGCCAGCAGTCTAGCAGGGAACTATGGCTACACCTTC.

The V call is TRBV4-1, the J call TRBJ1-4; possibly TRBD1 for D (6 bases). Looked up from germline, CDR1 is MGHRA and CDR2 is YSYEKL. Trimming took 2 bases from V and 7 from J, leaving 11 bases between them. This CDR3 has 14 amino acids. DNA of the CDR3: TGCGCCAGCAGCCAACAGGGGTCGAGTGAAAAACTGTTTTTT. It codes for CASSQQGSSEKLFF.

V is TRBV6-5 and J is TRBJ1-1; no clear D gene. The CDR3 is 14 residues long. Germline lookup yields CDR1 MNHEY and CDR2 SVGAGI. The germline V and J ends were trimmed by 6 bases and 3 bases, with 14 bases remaining between them. The CDR3, as DNA: TGTGCCAGCAGAGGAAACTCGGAATACACTGAAGCTTTCTTT. This translates into CASRGNSEYTEAFF.